The 28 T cell receptor beta chains in this list originate from one sample, sequenced in a study of tumor-infiltrating lymphocytes in primary liver carcinoma. Unsorted bulk tissue (roughly 20-34 mg) underwent RNA and DNA co-extraction. From around 500 ng of total RNA, TCR beta-specific cDNA was reverse-transcribed using a constant-region primer. A slightly modified ARM-PCR protocol with three nested multiplex PCR rounds produced these TCR beta libraries. TRBV1-TRBV30 forward primers and a C-beta reverse primer were used in the first two PCR rounds, which each ran for about 10 cycles. A single record per CDR3 protein comes from TCRdb applying MiXCR to the multiplex PCR reads. The sample has around 120,000 distinct CDR3 sequences; approximately 68% are singletons. Input material: tumor-adjacent normal liver tissue. These receptors came from a woman between 55 and 75 years old with primary liver carcinoma and hepatitis B virus infection.

This clonotype appeared once. A clone one base away is much larger, so this may be a read error. No conserved phenylalanine or tryptophan is present at the end of the CDR3, so a read error is the likely explanation. The chain joins TRBV5-1 to TRBJ2-1, with D perhaps TRBD2 (6 bases). This CDR3 spans 15 amino acids. Trimming stripped 4 bases from V and 4 bases from J, with 15 bases between. Germline CDR1 reads SGHRS; CDR2 reads YFSETQ. The CDR3 region is CASSETGTAYNEQFI. CDR3 coding DNA: TGCGCCAGCAGCGAAACCGGGACTGCTTACAATGAGCAGTTCATC.

This clonotype was detected ten times or more. V and J are TRBV5-1 and TRBJ2-7, with D maybe TRBD1 (5 bases). V lost 0 bases, J lost 2 bases, and 12 bases lay in between. This CDR3 comprises 15 residues. The germline CDR1 and CDR2 sequences are SGHRS and YFSETQ. The CDR3 region is CASSLGVSGTYEQYF. The CDR3 DNA sequence: TGCGCCAGCAGCTTGGGTGTTTCAGGGACCTACGAGCAGTACTTC.

In regard to this clonotype: A read error may explain this, as a much larger clone is one base away. V and J are TRBV29-1 and TRBJ2-3; TRBD2 aligns across 8 bases. The CDR3 contains 13 residues. CDR1 is SQVTM, CDR2 ANQGSEA, per germline. CDR3 sequence reads: CSVKRESSDTQCF. CDR3 sequence (DNA): TGCAGCGTTAAGCGGGAGAGTTCCGATACGCAGTGTTTT.

The J gene is TRBJ2-1, the V gene TRBV7-8; 10 positions agree with TRBD2. The CDR3 has 16 residues. J lost 8 bases, V lost 10 bases, and 17 bases had no gene match. Per germline, CDR1 SGHVS and CDR2 FQNEAQ. For the CDR3, the DNA is TGTGCCATAAGCTTAGAACTAGCGGGATCCTGGGATGAGCAGTTCTTC. Protein product: CAISLELAGSWDEQFF.

Worth noting for this clonotype: This could be a read error, since a much larger clone is one nucleotide away. V is TRBV28 and J is TRBJ1-2, with 7 bases lining up with TRBD1. The CDR3 loop spans 12 amino acids. In germline, CDR1 is MDHEN, CDR2 SYDVKM. In nucleotides, the CDR3 is TGTGCCAGCAGGCCCGACAGGGCTGGCCACACCTTC. The encoded protein is CASRPDRAGHTF.

For this clonotype: One end of the junction does not line up with germline, which may come from a read error. Written as DNA, the CDR3 is TGCAGCGTGCTGATAGGGGGTGACACTGAGGCTTTCTTT. Protein: CSVLIGGDTEAFF. The chain recombines TRBV29-1 with TRBJ1-1; TRBD1 might be the D (6 bases). The CDR3 totals 13 residues. Germline loops: CDR1 SQVTM, CDR2 ANQGSEA. The complete variable domain, with remaining parts taken from reference TRBV29-1 and TRBJ1-1, reads SAVISQKPSRDICQRGTSLTIQCQVDSQVTMMFWYRQQPGQSLTLIATANQGSEATYESGFVIDKFPISRPNLTFSTLTVSNMSPEDSSIYLCSVLIGGDTEAFFGQGTRLTVV.

In regard to this clonotype: The junction and the germline gene differ at one end; a read error may be behind it. The genes are TRBV7-3 and TRBJ2-2; D not certain. The CDR3 loop spans 14 amino acids. Germline values: CDR1 SGHTA, CDR2 FQGTGA. CDR3 loop: CASSLVGYTWELFF. The CDR3, as DNA: TGTGCCAGCAGCTTAGTGGGTTACACCTGGGAGCTGTTTTTT. The entire variable domain, with the rest obtained from reference TRBV7-3 and TRBJ2-2, is as follows: GAGVSQTPSNKVTEKGKYVELRCDPISGHTALYWYRQSLGQGPEFLIYFQGTGAADDSGLPNDRFFAVRPEGSVSTLKIQRTERGDSAVYLCASSLVGYTWELFFGEGSRLTVL.

Notes on this clonotype: A much larger clone is a single base away; this may be a read error. Given the absence of the conserved phenylalanine or tryptophan at the CDR3 end, a read error is likely. The chain couples TRBV5-1 to TRBJ1-1; the D is unclear. The CDR3 consists of 13 residues. Deletions cut 0 bases from V and 8 bases from J, with 11 bases between. In germline, CDR1 is SGHRS, CDR2 YFSETQ. The CDR3 DNA sequence: TGCGCCAGCAGCTTGGGTGCAGCCACCGAAGCTTTCTCT. It specifies CASSLGAATEAFS.

About this clonotype: A much larger clone differs by one base, so this may be a read error. V and J are TRBV2 and TRBJ1-2; 10 bases agree with TRBD1. Germline V gene lookup returns CDR1 SNHLY and CDR2 FYNNEI. CDR3 length: 14 amino acids. CDR3 in amino acids: CASGERDRGYGYTF. The CDR3 nucleotides are TGTGCCAGCGGTGAAAGGGACAGGGGCTATGGCTACACCTTC.

Turning to this clonotype: A read error may produce the germline difference seen at one junction end. V and J are TRBV2 and TRBJ1-6; D unresolved. Germline CDR1 reads SNHLY; CDR2 reads FYNNEI. There are 14 residues in the CDR3. The DNA for the CDR3 is TGTGCCAACAGTGAAGAGGCCCTCGTTGAAGCCCTCCACTTT. Protein: CANSEEALVEALHF.

The chain combines TRBV7-3 with TRBJ1-2; possible D gene TRBD1, 5 bases. Germline loops: CDR1 SGHTA, CDR2 FQGTGA. V shed 2 bases and J shed 4 bases, with 14 bases lying between them. The CDR3 length is 15 residues. The CDR3 region is CASSLQPGLSYGYTF. The DNA for the CDR3 is TGTGCCAGCAGCTTACAGCCAGGGCTTAGCTATGGCTACACCTTC.

Concerning this clonotype itself: Just one base apart from a much larger clone, this may be a read error. The chain joins TRBV5-1 to TRBJ2-3; D gene unclear. This CDR3 region has 15 residues. The germline gives CDR1 SGHRS, CDR2 YFSETQ. The CDR3 coding sequence is TGCGCCAGCAGCTTTTATGGGCTCGGCACAGCTACGCAGTATTTT. It translates to CASSFYGLGTATQYF.

Comments on this clonotype: At one end, the junction sequence differs from germline, possibly due to a read error. The chain combines TRBV12-3 or TRBV12-4 with TRBJ1-5; 10 nucleotides agree with TRBD1. The J call is doubtful: the DNA matches TRBJ2-3 better. The CDR3 loop spans 15 amino acids. CDR3 coding DNA: TGTACCAGCAGCGGAGGGACAGGGGTGGGTCAGCCCCAGTATTTT. This codes for CTSSGGTGVGQPQYF.

CDR3 protein: CASSLHGGSEAFF. DNA of the CDR3: TGTGCCAGCAGCTTACATGGTGGGTCTGAAGCTTTCTTT. J is TRBJ1-1 and V is TRBV11-2; D unclear. This CDR3 is built from 13 residues. CDR1 is SGHAT and CDR2 is FQNNGV in the germline V gene. Trimming took off 2 bases at V and 6 bases at J, with 10 bases between the two ends.

The J gene is TRBJ2-7, the V gene TRBV6-6; a possible D gene is TRBD1 (5 bases). Germline assignment: CDR1 MNHNY and CDR2 SVGAGI (reference sequence). The ends were cut back, 1 base at V and 8 bases at J, with 15 bases in the middle. The CDR3 loop spans 14 amino acids. CDR3 coding DNA: TGTGCCAGCAGTTACTTGATAGGGCAGGGTAAGCAGTACTTC. Translated: CASSYLIGQGKQYF.

V gene TRBV11-2 combines with J gene TRBJ2-1, with 8 bases that match TRBD2. Trimming cost V 7 bases and J 7 bases; bases outside gene matches: 9. The CDR3 runs to 14 residues. Germline assignment: CDR1 SGHAT and CDR2 FQNNGV. DNA of the CDR3: TGTGCCAGCATAGGGACTAGTGGGAGAAATGAGCAGTTCTTC. Protein product: CASIGTSGRNEQFF. The whole variable domain, filled in from reference TRBV11-2 and TRBJ2-1, reads EAGVAQSPRYKIIEKRQSVAFWCNPISGHATLYWYQQILGQGPKLLIQFQNNGVVDDSQLPKDRFSAERLKGVDSTLKIQPAKLEDSAVYLCASIGTSGRNEQFFGPGTRLTVL.

With regard to this clonotype: A much larger clone is a single base away; this may be a read error. The V gene is TRBV5-1, the J gene TRBJ2-7; weak D call: TRBD2 (6 bases). CDR1 and CDR2 (germline): SGHRS, YFSETQ. The CDR3 totals 15 residues. Trimming cost V 0 bases and J 5 bases, with 15 bases left between them. This chain's CDR3 is CASSLEGGANDEQYF. CDR3 nucleotide sequence: TGCGCCAGCAGCTTGGAGGGAGGAGCTAATGACGAGCAGTACTTC.

This clonotype occurred once. A read error may explain this, as a much larger clone is one base away. This chain joins TRBV7-9 and TRBJ2-2; 12 bases line up with TRBD2. Germline CDR1 reads SEHNR; CDR2 reads FQNEAQ (reference sequence). The CDR3 totals 16 residues. The CDR3 sequence: CASSKLAGGNTGEVFF. The DNA for the CDR3 is TGTGCCAGCAGCAAGCTAGCGGGAGGGAACACCGGGGAGGTGTTTTTT.

A remark on this clonotype: Germline is not matched at one junction end, which may reflect a read error. V gene TRBV29-1 combines with J gene TRBJ2-2; 11 bases line up with TRBD1. The CDR3 extends over 16 amino acids. Germline assignment: CDR1 SQVTM and CDR2 ANQGSEA. CDR3 in amino acids: CSVGQGARLSSGELFF. CDR3 bases: TGTAGCGTAGGACAGGGGGCGCGGTTAAGTTCCGGGGAGCTGTTTTTT.

There are many counts of this clonotype. The chain couples TRBV7-9 to TRBJ2-7, with 9 bases lining up with TRBD2. CDR1 SEHNR and CDR2 FQNEAQ come from the germline V gene (reference sequence). Trimming removed 5 bases from V and 6 bases from J; junction bases left unmatched: 14. There are 16 residues in the CDR3. CDR3 in DNA: TGTGCCAGCAGCCCCCGACTATCGGCGGGAGGGTTCGAGCAGTACTTC. Translated: CASSPRLSAGGFEQYF.

V is TRBV4-1 and J is TRBJ2-1, with a weak D call TRBD2 (6 bases). CDR3 size: 15 residues. Trimming removed 0 bases at V and 8 bases at J, with 14 bases between. Germline V gives CDR1 MGHRA, CDR2 YSYEKL. The CDR3, as DNA: TGCGCCAGCAGCCAAGATGGTCTAGCGAGGGATGAGCAGTTCTTC. Translation: CASSQDGLARDEQFF.

This sequence joins TRBV5-1 and TRBJ2-7; perhaps TRBD1 as D (5 bases). V dropped 3 bases and J dropped 6 bases, with 22 bases sitting between them. Germline V lookup: CDR1 SGHRS, CDR2 YFSETQ. The length of the CDR3 is 16 residues. The CDR3 here is CASSSATGHLVGEQYF. The CDR3, as DNA: TGCGCCAGCAGCTCGGCAACCGGACACCTAGTCGGCGAGCAGTACTTC. The full variable domain, completed using reference TRBV5-1 and TRBJ2-7, is KAGVTQTPRYLIKTRGQQVTLSCSPISGHRSVSWYQQTPGQGLQFLFEYFSETQRNKGNFPGRFSGRQFSNSRSEMNVSTLELGDSALYLCASSSATGHLVGEQYFGPGTRLTVT.

This clonotype has a handful of counts. A single base separates this from a much larger clone, so it may be a read error. V gene TRBV5-5 combines with J gene TRBJ1-6; D is unclear. Germline V gives CDR1 SGHKS, CDR2 YYEKEE (reference sequence). The CDR3 runs 14 residues. Trimming cost V 0 bases and J 10 bases, with 11 bases left between them. DNA of the CDR3: TGTGCCAGCAGCTTGGCAAGACACGAATCACCCCTCCACTTT. Protein product: CASSLARHESPLHF. The variable domain in full, with the rest retrieved from reference TRBV5-5 and TRBJ1-6, is DAGVTQSPTHLIKTRGQQVTLRCSPISGHKSVSWYQQVLGQGPQFIFQYYEKEERGRGNFPDRFSARQFPNYSSELNVNALLLGDSALYLCASSLARHESPLHFGNGTRLTVT.

This clonotype was recorded once. A read error may account for a junction end that differs from germline. The rearrangement links TRBV12-3 or TRBV12-4 to TRBJ2-7; D is perhaps TRBD2 (5 bases). The CDR3 extends over 12 amino acids. CDR3 in amino acids: CATSPGGYDQYF. CDR3 in DNA: TGTGCCACCAGTCCCGGAGGCTACGATCAGTACTTC.

This clonotype was picked up many times. V is TRBV28 and J is TRBJ2-1, with unresolved D. The V and J ends lost 2 bases and 6 bases respectively, with 5 bases between them. The CDR3 consists of 12 residues. Germline CDR1 MDHEN, CDR2 SYDVKM. In DNA form, the CDR3 reads TGTGCCAGCAGTTTAAGTATCAATGAGCAGTTCTTC. It yields the protein CASSLSINEQFF. Full variable domain (missing parts from reference TRBV28 and TRBJ2-1): DVKVTQSSRYLVKRTGEKVFLECVQDMDHENMFWYRQDPGLGLRLIYFSYDVKMKEKGDIPEGYSVSREKKERFSLILESASTNQTSMYLCASSLSINEQFFGPGTRLTVL.

As to this clonotype: Mismatch with germline at one junction end may stem from a read error. The chain couples TRBV11-2 to TRBJ1-6; D call uncertain. Germline V lookup: CDR1 SGHAT, CDR2 FQNNGV. The CDR3 contains 15 residues. The CDR3: CASSLESRYNLPLHF. CDR3 nucleotide sequence: TGTGCCAGTAGCTTAGAAAGCCGGTATAATTTACCTCTCCACTTT.

This clonotype was recorded at least ten times. This rearrangement joins TRBV7-8 to TRBJ2-1, with D possibly being TRBD1 or TRBD2 (6 bases each). V lost 5 bases and J 0 bases, leaving 11 bases between the germline ends. CDR1 and CDR2 from the germline V gene are SGHVS and FQNEAQ. This CDR3 has 15 amino acids. DNA for the CDR3: TGTGCCAGCAGCCTAGGGGGGACCTCCTACAATGAGCAGTTCTTC. Residues: CASSLGGTSYNEQFF.

As to this clonotype: This CDR3 fails to terminate in the conserved phenylalanine or tryptophan, so it likely reflects a read error. The V call is TRBV11-2, the J call TRBJ2-3, with D perhaps matching TRBD2 (6 bases). Germline V gene lookup returns CDR1 SGHAT and CDR2 FQNNGV. CDR3 length: 17 residues. The CDR3 spells CAGSPPERISGTDTQYL. The CDR3 DNA sequence: TGTGCCGGCAGCCCCCCCGAGCGAATAAGCGGGACAGATACGCAGTATCTT.